The 14 T cell receptor beta chains below were found in one sample sequenced in a study of blood T cell repertoires in COVID-19 (dated by TCRdb to the early 2020s). The protocol used for the library was the immunoSEQ multiplex PCR assay. This is the immuneACCESS table as TCRdb keeps it, with only in-frame sequences that have V and J called. A part of the clones is gone; compared with another copy, unresolved V genes explain less than half, and the rest is unexplained. Here the sample has about 370,000 clones; nearly 90% occur a single time. The ten largest clonotypes hold 6.5% of the sample. Sequenced: peripheral blood. Source of these receptors: a man aged 18 to 35 with active or convalescent COVID-19.

V is TRBV19 and J is TRBJ1-5; 7 bases map to TRBD1. The CDR3 contains 14 residues. J gave up 6 bases and V 5 bases, and 7 bases lay outside the gene matches. Germline V gives CDR1 LNHDA, CDR2 SQIVND (reference sequence). CDR3: CASSGQGVRQPQHF. In DNA, the CDR3 is TGTGCCAGTAGTGGGCAGGGGGTGCGTCAGCCCCAGCATTTT. The full variable domain, completed using reference TRBV19 and TRBJ1-5, is DGGITQSPKYLFRKEGQNVTLSCEQNLNHDAMYWYRQDPGQGLRLIYYSQIVNDFQKGDIAEGYSVSREKKESFPLTVTSAQKNPTAFYLCASSGQGVRQPQHFGDGTRLSIL.

The chain combines TRBV29-1 with TRBJ1-1; D possibly corresponds to TRBD1 (6 bases). The CDR3 runs to 12 residues. With 7 bases removed from V and 3 bases from J, the gap between germline ends came to 12 bases. Germline CDR1 SQVTM, CDR2 ANQGSEA. The CDR3 DNA sequence: TGCAGCGGGGTGGGGGCCTACACTGAAGCTTTCTTT. Protein: CSGVGAYTEAFF. Complete variable domain (other parts from reference TRBV29-1 and TRBJ1-1): SAVISQKPSRDICQRGTSLTIQCQVDSQVTMMFWYRQQPGQSLTLIATANQGSEATYESGFVIDKFPISRPNLTFSTLTVSNMSPEDSSIYLCSGVGAYTEAFFGQGTRLTVV.

V is TRBV30 and J is TRBJ1-2; TRBD1 might be the D (5 bases). V lost 0 bases and J 2 bases, leaving 10 bases between the germline ends. Germline values: CDR1 GTSNPN, CDR2 SVGIG (reference sequence). The CDR3 extends over 14 amino acids. The CDR3 region is CAWSVGAVNYGYTF. The CDR3 coding sequence is TGTGCCTGGAGTGTTGGGGCGGTCAACTATGGCTACACCTTC.

The gene calls are TRBV18 and TRBJ1-3; 9 bases are a match to TRBD1. CDR3 length: 16 amino acids. The J segment lost 0 bases and the V segment lost 2 bases, leaving 2 bases of the junction unmatched. The germline CDR1 and CDR2 sequences are KGHSH and LQKENI. This chain's CDR3 is CASSPTGGRSGNTIYF. The CDR3 DNA is TGTGCCAGCTCACCAACAGGGGGCCGCTCTGGAAACACCATATATTTT. Full variable domain (outside the CDR3, taken from reference TRBV18 and TRBJ1-3): NAGVMQNPRHLVRRRGQEARLRCSPMKGHSHVYWYRQLPEEGLKFMVYLQKENIIDESGMPKERFSAEFPKEGPSILRIQQVVRGDSAAYFCASSPTGGRSGNTIYFGEGSWLTVV.

This clone was seen a few times. The CDR3: CASRTGTDYNYGYTF. As DNA, the CDR3 is TGTGCCAGCCGTACCGGGACAGATTATAACTATGGCTACACCTTC. The V call is TRBV6-4, the J call TRBJ1-2; 7 bases agree with TRBD1. Per germline, CDR1 MRHNA and CDR2 SNTAGT. The CDR3 consists of 15 residues. The junction had 10 bases not matched to a gene; V was cut back by 8 bases and J by 1 base.

The chain is built from TRBV2 and TRBJ1-3; a possible D gene is TRBD1 (6 bases). Germline CDR1 reads SNHLY; CDR2 reads FYNNEI. CDR3 length: 15 amino acids. The V end lost 6 bases, the J end lost 0 bases, and 12 bases lay between the germline ends. CDR3: CASSRDTASGNTIYF. DNA of the CDR3: TGTGCCAGCAGCAGGGACACGGCCTCTGGAAACACCATATATTTT.

This clone came up once. This chain connects TRBV7-2 to TRBJ2-7; 10 nucleotides align to TRBD1. Germline trimming cut 2 bases from V and 5 bases from J; bases unmatched to any gene: 9. Germline V gene sequence: CDR1 SGHTA, CDR2 FQGNSA. The length of the CDR3 is 16 residues. The CDR3 bases are TGTGCCAGCAGCTTATTGGCGGACAGGGGGTTGAACGAGCAGTACTTC. This encodes CASSLLADRGLNEQYF.

The genes are TRBV28 and TRBJ1-1; TRBD1 matches at 8 bases. Looked up from germline, CDR1 is MDHEN and CDR2 is SYDVKM. The length of the CDR3 is 15 residues. The trim removed 11 bases at V and 0 bases at J, leaving 11 bases unmatched. The CDR3 region has the DNA TGTGCCGGCCGGCGGACAGGGAGCATGAACACTGAAGCTTTCTTT. Translating gives CAGRRTGSMNTEAFF.

The CDR3 loop reads CASSPSGTGAYEQYF. DNA of the CDR3: TGTGCCAGCAGCCCTTCTGGGACAGGGGCCTACGAGCAGTACTTC. This chain links TRBV28 with TRBJ2-7; TRBD1 matches at 10 bases. Trimming removed 6 bases from V and 2 bases from J; junction bases left unmatched: 7. The CDR3 covers 15 residues. CDR1 is MDHEN and CDR2 is SYDVKM in the germline V gene.

This rearrangement joins TRBV3-1 (or the pseudogene TRBV3-2) to TRBJ2-5, with 10 bases matching TRBD2. The CDR3 length is 21 residues. V was pared by 4 bases and J by 4 bases, with 24 bases of the junction left unmatched. Germline values: CDR1 LGHDT, CDR2 YNNKEL (reference sequence). The CDR3 sequence: CASSPKYPHVAGGLFVETQYF. CDR3 nucleotide sequence: TGTGCCAGCAGCCCCAAGTACCCTCATGTAGCGGGGGGATTATTTGTAGAGACCCAGTACTTC.

This clone was seen only once. The gene calls are TRBV7-9 and TRBJ1-1, with D possibly being TRBD1 (6 bases). Trimming took 5 bases from V and 7 from J, leaving 11 bases between them. This CDR3 is built from 12 residues. CDR1 and CDR2 (germline): SEHNR, FQNEAQ (reference sequence). CDR3 nucleotides: TGTGCCAGCAGCCTTGCACAGGGTGAAGCTTTCTTT. Its protein product is CASSLAQGEAFF.

This CDR3 is CASSLLAGGSDTQYF. CDR3 nucleotides: TGTGCCAGCAGTTTACTAGCGGGAGGGTCAGATACGCAGTATTTT. This chain uses TRBV27 with TRBJ2-3; 12 bases align to TRBD2. The V and J ends lost 2 bases and 4 bases, in that order; junction bases with no gene match: 1. CDR1 MNHEY and CDR2 SMNVEV come from the germline V gene (reference sequence). This CDR3 contains 15 residues.

The V and J genes are TRBV27 and TRBJ1-6, with 7 bases fitting TRBD1. Trimming cost V 7 bases and J 4 bases; bases outside gene matches: 19. The CDR3 is 19 residues long. CDR1 and CDR2 (germline): MNHEY, SMNVEV (reference sequence). As DNA, the CDR3 is TGTGCCAGCACCCTTTTAAAACCCCCCGGGACAGATTATAATTCACCCCTCCACTTT. Its protein is CASTLLKPPGTDYNSPLHF.

This clone is a singleton in its sample. The V call is TRBV25-1, the J call TRBJ1-1; D remains ambiguous. V lost 7 bases, J lost 4 bases, and 7 bases lay in between. Germline CDR1 and CDR2: MGHDK and SYGVNS. The CDR3 totals 11 residues. The CDR3 DNA reads as TGTGCCAGCACTCGGGGCACTGAAGCTTTCTTT. It codes for CASTRGTEAFF.